This T cell receptor (beta chain) comes out of a study of shared clonotypes between healthy human individuals. The data were produced by immunoSEQ multiplex PCR, yet TCRdb's version contains in-frame clones alone and is incomplete. The data show hundreds of thousands of clones, 80% to 95% seen once. This clone was picked up one time. CD45RO-negative cells were positively selected for CCR7, leaving out terminally differentiated effector memory CD45RA+ cells. V dropped 4 bases and J dropped 9; count of bases not matched to a gene: 15. In germline, CDR1 is SEHNR, CDR2 FQNEAQ (reference sequence). The CDR3 sequence is 17 residues long.

This receptor was taken from a man aged 30-40 years in good health. V usage is TRBV7-9 and J usage is TRBJ2-7; TRBD2 agrees at 13 bases. The specimen was naive CD8+ T cells sorted from blood. This chain's CDR3 is CASSSTTSGLAGEPQYF. The CDR3 nucleotides are TGTGCCAGCAGCTCCACAACCTCCGGACTAGCGGGAGAGCCGCAGTACTTC.